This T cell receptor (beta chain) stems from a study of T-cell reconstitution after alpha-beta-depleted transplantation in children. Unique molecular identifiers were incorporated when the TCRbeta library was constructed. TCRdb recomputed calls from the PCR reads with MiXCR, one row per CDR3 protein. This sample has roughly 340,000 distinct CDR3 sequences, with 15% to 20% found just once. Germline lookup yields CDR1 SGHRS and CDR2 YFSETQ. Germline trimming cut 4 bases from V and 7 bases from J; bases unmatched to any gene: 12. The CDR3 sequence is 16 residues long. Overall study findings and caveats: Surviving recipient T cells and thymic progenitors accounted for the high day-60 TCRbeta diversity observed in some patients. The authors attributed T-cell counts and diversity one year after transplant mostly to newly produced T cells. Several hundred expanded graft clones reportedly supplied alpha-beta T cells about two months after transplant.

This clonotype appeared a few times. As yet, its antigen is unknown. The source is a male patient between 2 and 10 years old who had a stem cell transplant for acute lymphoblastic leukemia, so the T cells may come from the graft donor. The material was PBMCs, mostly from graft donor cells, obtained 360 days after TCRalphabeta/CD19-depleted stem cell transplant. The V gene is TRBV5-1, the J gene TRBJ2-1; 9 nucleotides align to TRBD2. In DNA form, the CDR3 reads TGCGCCAGCAGCCCCACGGCTAGCGGGGTTTGGAATGAGCAGTTCTTC. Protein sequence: CASSPTASGVWNEQFF.